This passage covers 25 T cell receptor beta chains from one sample sequenced in a study of shared clonotypes between healthy human individuals. Libraries were prepared by immunoSEQ multiplex PCR; TCRdb keeps only in-frame clonotypes and omits some of them. Of around 1.4 million clones in the sample, 97% to 99% are singletons; the top ten hold 0.36%. Sequencing was carried out using naive CD4+ T cells sorted from blood. Subset described: CD45RA+ positively selected. The source is a man between 25 and 39 years old in good health.

This chain's CDR3 is CASSQEIAREQFF. The DNA of the CDR3 is TGTGCCAGCAGCCAAGAGATTGCGCGTGAGCAGTTCTTC. The chain couples TRBV14 to TRBJ2-1; the D is unclear. Germline lookup yields CDR1 SGHDN and CDR2 FVKESK. The V gene lost 0 bases and the J gene lost 9 bases, with 9 bases spanning the gap. The CDR3 runs to 13 residues.

The V gene is TRBV14, the J gene TRBJ1-2, with D possibly being TRBD1 (6 bases). There are 14 residues in the CDR3. Germline loops: CDR1 SGHDN, CDR2 FVKESK. Trimming pared 4 bases from V and 8 bases from J, leaving 17 bases between. The CDR3 nucleotides are TGTGCCAGCAGCCTTTGGGCTACAGGGTCAGGCTACACCTTC. As protein: CASSLWATGSGYTF. Full variable domain (outside the CDR3, taken from reference TRBV14 and TRBJ1-2): EAGVTQFPSHSVIEKGQTVTLRCDPISGHDNLYWYRRVMGKEIKFLLHFVKESKQDESGMPNNRFLAERTGGTYSTLKVQPAELEDSGVYFCASSLWATGSGYTFGSGTRLTVV.

The V and J genes are TRBV6-1 and TRBJ2-7; D possibly corresponds to TRBD1 (6 bases). The germline CDR1 and CDR2 sequences are MNHNS and SASEGT. This CDR3 contains 15 residues. V was clipped by 5 bases and J by 1 base, with 15 bases between them. The DNA for the CDR3 is TGTGCCAGCAGTCCCGTCGGGACACCATCCTACGAGCAGTACTTC. Its protein product is CASSPVGTPSYEQYF.

The chain employs TRBV10-1 and TRBJ2-5; D is possibly TRBD1 or TRBD2 (5 bases each). The V end was cut by 5 bases, the J end by 5 bases, with 15 bases between. Germline loops: CDR1 WNHNN, CDR2 SYGVQD (reference sequence). The CDR3 totals 14 residues. CDR3 sequence reads: CASSPTGTMETQYF. In DNA form, the CDR3 reads TGCGCCAGCAGTCCGACCGGGACGATGGAGACCCAGTACTTC.

The chain links TRBV18 to TRBJ2-1; 7 bases are shared with TRBD1. The CDR3 loop spans 16 amino acids. Germline values: CDR1 KGHSH, CDR2 LQKENI. V shed 4 bases and J 5 bases; nucleotides not matched to a gene: 11. CDR3 protein: CASSQSQQGVNNEQFF. The CDR3 region has the DNA TGTGCCAGCTCACAGTCTCAGCAGGGGGTGAACAATGAGCAGTTCTTC.

The DNA of the CDR3 is TGTGCCACCCTACTCCCCCCACTAAACAGGGGGCAAGGCAATCAGCCCCAGCATTTT. Its translation is CATLLPPLNRGQGNQPQHF. The rearrangement links TRBV11-3 to TRBJ1-5; 9 nucleotides line up with TRBD1. The ends lost 10 bases at V and 2 bases at J; junction bases unmatched: 21. The CDR3 runs 19 residues. Per germline, CDR1 SGHNT and CDR2 YENEEA.

The chain uses TRBV5-6 and TRBJ2-7; D might be TRBD1 or TRBD2, each matching 6 bases. Trimming shortened V by 0 bases and J by 3 bases, and 10 bases separated the two germline ends. The CDR3 length is 14 residues. Germline loops: CDR1 SGHDT, CDR2 YYEEEE. CDR3 protein: CASSLDGGLYEQYF. The CDR3 nucleotides are TGTGCCAGCAGCTTGGATGGGGGGCTCTACGAGCAGTACTTC.

This rearrangement joins TRBV14 to TRBJ2-1; a weak D match, TRBD1 (6 bases). The CDR3 covers 13 residues. V was shortened by 1 base and J by 6 bases, with 7 bases between the two germline ends. Germline V CDR1 and CDR2: SGHDN, FVKESK. The CDR3 sequence: CASSQVQGNEQFF. The CDR3 coding sequence is TGTGCCAGCAGCCAAGTACAGGGCAATGAGCAGTTCTTC.

In the case of this clone: One end of the junction is discordant with germline, which a read error may explain. Written as DNA, the CDR3 is TGCGCCAGCAGCAAAGAAGGGGGGGGAGAGACCTACGAGCAGTACTTC. Translating gives CASSKEGGGETYEQYF. The genes are TRBV4-1 and TRBJ2-7; D is perhaps TRBD2 (7 bases). The CDR3 is 16 amino acids. From germline, CDR1 is MGHRA and CDR2 YSYEKL.

This chain joins TRBV19 and TRBJ2-5; D is unclear. This CDR3 has 14 amino acids. Germline V lookup: CDR1 LNHDA, CDR2 SQIVND (reference sequence). The V end was cut by 7 bases, the J end by 5 bases, with 17 bases between. The CDR3 here is CASTNPASGETQYF. CDR3 coding DNA: TGTGCCAGTACAAATCCAGCATCCGGGGAGACCCAGTACTTC.

The genes are TRBV11-2 and TRBJ2-1; TRBD2 matches 7 bases. Germline CDR1 SGHAT, CDR2 FQNNGV. The V and J ends lost 5 bases and 3 bases, in that order; junction bases with no gene match: 10. The CDR3 runs 16 residues. As DNA, the CDR3 is TGTGCCAGCAGCCCAGGTCGGGACTACCTCTACAATGAGCAGTTCTTC. Protein product: CASSPGRDYLYNEQFF.

J is TRBJ2-5 and V is TRBV19, with D possibly TRBD2 on 6 matching bases. Germline V CDR1 and CDR2: LNHDA, SQIVND (reference sequence). Trimming pared 1 base from V and 5 bases from J, leaving 14 bases between. The CDR3 sequence is 15 residues long. CDR3 in DNA: TGTGCCAGTAGTATAGGAACAGTTCGGGGGGAGACCCAGTACTTC. Encoded protein: CASSIGTVRGETQYF.

The CDR3: CASSSPGQGFEQYF. CDR3 nucleotide sequence: TGTGCCAGCAGCTCTCCGGGACAGGGCTTCGAGCAGTACTTC. The genes are TRBV7-2 and TRBJ2-7; 9 nucleotides agree with TRBD1. The CDR3 contains 14 residues. Germline lookup yields CDR1 SGHTA and CDR2 FQGNSA. V gave up 4 bases and J gave up 6 bases; unmatched junction bases: 7.

J is TRBJ1-1 and V is TRBV7-8, with D unresolved. The CDR3 extends over 18 amino acids. V shed 0 bases and J shed 0 bases, with 17 bases lying between them. Germline CDR1 SGHVS, CDR2 FQNEAQ. The CDR3 here is CASSLALAREGLNTEAFF. Here the CDR3 DNA reads TGTGCCAGCAGCTTAGCTTTGGCCCGGGAGGGCCTGAACACTGAAGCTTTCTTT.

V gene TRBV7-8 combines with J gene TRBJ2-7; D tentatively reads TRBD1 or TRBD2 (5 bases each). The germline V gene has CDR1 SGHVS and CDR2 FQNEAQ. Trimming cost V 0 bases and J 4 bases, with 10 bases left between them. The CDR3 covers 14 residues. The CDR3 is CASSLAGGRYEQYF. The CDR3 bases are TGTGCCAGCAGCTTAGCTGGGGGTAGGTACGAGCAGTACTTC.

This clone was picked up one time. The junction does not match germline at one end; this may be a read error. The gene calls are TRBV7-7 and TRBJ2-2, with D possibly TRBD1 on 6 matching bases. The V gene's germline CDR1 is SSHAT and CDR2 FNYEAQ (reference sequence). This CDR3 has 14 residues. The CDR3 region is CASSLEGVTGELFF. CDR3 nucleotide sequence: TGTGCTAGCAGCTTAGAGGGGGTCACCGGGGAGCTGTTTTTT.

The chain employs TRBV6-1 and TRBJ2-7; TRBD1 aligns across 7 bases. After removal of 4 bases from V and 5 bases from J, the junction contained 2 bases not matched to a gene. Germline CDR1 reads MNHNS; CDR2 reads SASEGT. CDR3 length: 12 amino acids. CDR3 loop: CASSVQGNEQYF. The DNA for the CDR3 is TGTGCCAGCAGTGTACAGGGGAACGAGCAGTACTTC.

V is TRBV18 and J is TRBJ2-2; D remains ambiguous. Looked up from germline, CDR1 is KGHSH and CDR2 is LQKENI. CDR3 length equals 13 residues. Trimming left V 6 bases short and J 7 bases short, with 12 bases between. The CDR3, as DNA: TGTGCCAGCTCGCCAATACATAACGGGGAGCTGTTTTTT. Its protein product is CASSPIHNGELFF.

A word on this clone: This sample also contains other DNA sequences that code for the same CDR3. This chain connects TRBV18 to TRBJ2-7; D remains ambiguous. The CDR3 covers 11 residues. The V gene's germline CDR1 is KGHSH and CDR2 LQKENI. V was shortened by 5 bases and J by 0 bases, with 2 bases between the two germline ends. The CDR3 nucleotides are TGTGCCAGCTCATCCTCCTACGAGCAGTACTTC. It translates to CASSSSYEQYF.

This clone was found once. The chain uses TRBV5-1 and TRBJ1-1; no reliable D call. The germline V gene has CDR1 SGHRS and CDR2 YFSETQ. Between the trimmed V and J ends, which lost 1 base and 1 base, there was a span of 11 bases. This CDR3 is built from 15 residues. For the CDR3, the DNA is TGCGCCAGCAGCTTGACAGAGCCTTCGAACACTGAAGCTTTCTTT. Translating it yields CASSLTEPSNTEAFF.

The rearrangement uses TRBV10-2 and TRBJ2-1; D unclear. This CDR3 spans 16 amino acids. CDR1 is WSHSY, CDR2 SAAADI, per germline. V lost 2 bases and J lost 0, with 11 bases in between. CDR3: CASSEGQDDSYNEQFF. CDR3 nucleotide sequence: TGCGCCAGCAGTGAGGGGCAGGACGACTCCTACAATGAGCAGTTCTTC.

The chain has TRBV2 and TRBJ1-2; perhaps TRBD1 as D (6 bases). V was shortened by 7 bases and J by 5 bases, with 14 bases between the two germline ends. Germline V gene data show CDR1 as SNHLY and CDR2 as FYNNEI. CDR3 size: 13 residues. CDR3 amino acids: CASISQGWYGYTF. The DNA for the CDR3 is TGTGCCAGCATTTCACAGGGATGGTATGGCTACACCTTC. The whole variable domain, filled in from reference TRBV2 and TRBJ1-2, reads EPEVTQTPSHQVTQMGQEVILRCVPISNHLYFYWYRQILGQKVEFLVSFYNNEISEKSEIFDDQFSVERPDGSNFTLKIRSTKLEDSAMYFCASISQGWYGYTFGSGTRLTVV.

The gene calls are TRBV11-3 and TRBJ2-1; the match to TRBD2 covers 11 bases. Germline V gene data show CDR1 as SGHNT and CDR2 as YENEEA. After removal of 4 bases from V and 9 bases from J, the junction contained 8 bases not matched to a gene. CDR3 length: 15 residues. The CDR3 here is CASSSIAGGPAEQFF. For the CDR3, the DNA is TGTGCCAGCAGCTCAATAGCGGGAGGGCCCGCTGAGCAGTTCTTC.

The chain carries TRBV5-1 and TRBJ2-5, with TRBD1 matching 7 bases. The junction had 3 bases not matched to a gene; V was cut back by 4 bases and J by 3 bases. Germline V CDR1 and CDR2: SGHRS, YFSETQ. The CDR3 has 13 residues. CDR3 loop: CASSPGQEETQYF. In nucleotides, the CDR3 is TGCGCCAGCAGCCCAGGACAGGAAGAGACCCAGTACTTC.

The gene calls are TRBV6-1 and TRBJ2-7; D not certain. V lost 3 bases and J 3 bases, leaving 3 bases between the germline ends. Looked up from germline, CDR1 is MNHNS and CDR2 is SASEGT. This CDR3 contains 11 residues. The DNA for the CDR3 is TGTGCCAGCAGTGACTTCTACGAGCAGTACTTC. Amino acid sequence: CASSDFYEQYF.